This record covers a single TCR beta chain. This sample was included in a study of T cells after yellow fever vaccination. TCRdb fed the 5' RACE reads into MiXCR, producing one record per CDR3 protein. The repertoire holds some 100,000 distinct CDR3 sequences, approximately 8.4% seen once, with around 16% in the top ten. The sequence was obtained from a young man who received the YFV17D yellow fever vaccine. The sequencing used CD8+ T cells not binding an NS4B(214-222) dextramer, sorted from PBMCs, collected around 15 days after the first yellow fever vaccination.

In DNA form, the CDR3 reads TGTGCCAGCAGCACTCGGGAGACCCAGTACTTC. Residues: CASSTRETQYF. The chain links TRBV7-9 to TRBJ2-5, with D unresolved. CDR3 length equals 11 residues. The V and J ends lost 5 bases and 5 bases respectively, with 6 bases between them. Germline V gene data show CDR1 as SEHNR and CDR2 as FQNEAQ (reference sequence).